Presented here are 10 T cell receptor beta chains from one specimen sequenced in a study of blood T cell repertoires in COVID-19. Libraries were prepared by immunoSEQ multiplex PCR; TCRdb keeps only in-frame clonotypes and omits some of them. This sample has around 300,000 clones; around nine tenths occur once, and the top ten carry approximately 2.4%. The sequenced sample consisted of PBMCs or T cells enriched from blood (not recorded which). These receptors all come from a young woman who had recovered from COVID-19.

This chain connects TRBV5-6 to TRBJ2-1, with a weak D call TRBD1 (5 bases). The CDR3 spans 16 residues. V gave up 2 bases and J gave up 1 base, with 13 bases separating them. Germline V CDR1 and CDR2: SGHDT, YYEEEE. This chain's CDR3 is CASSFYQGRSYNEQFF. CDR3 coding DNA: TGTGCCAGCAGCTTTTATCAGGGAAGATCCTACAATGAGCAGTTCTTC.

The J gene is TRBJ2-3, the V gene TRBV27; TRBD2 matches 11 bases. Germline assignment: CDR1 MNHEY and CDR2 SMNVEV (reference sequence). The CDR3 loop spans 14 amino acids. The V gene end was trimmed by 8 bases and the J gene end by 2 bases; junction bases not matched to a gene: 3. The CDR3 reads CASGTSGYTDTQYF. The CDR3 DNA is TGTGCCAGCGGGACTAGCGGTTACACAGATACGCAGTATTTT.

CDR3 bases: TGCGCCAGCAGCTTGATAATTAGCGGGACCAGCGCGGCGGGGGAGCAGTTCTTC. This sequence encodes CASSLIISGTSAAGEQFF. The J gene is TRBJ2-1, the V gene TRBV5-1; 8 bases are a match to TRBD2. The CDR3 loop spans 18 amino acids. In germline, CDR1 is SGHRS, CDR2 YFSETQ. V lost 1 base to trimming and J lost 10 bases; unmatched junction nucleotides: 19.

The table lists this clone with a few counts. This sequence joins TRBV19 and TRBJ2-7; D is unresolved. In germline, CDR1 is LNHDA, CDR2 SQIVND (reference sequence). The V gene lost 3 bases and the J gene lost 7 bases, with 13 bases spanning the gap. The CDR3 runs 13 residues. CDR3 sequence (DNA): TGTGCCAGTAGTATTATCATCACCGGGGAGCAGTACTTC. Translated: CASSIIITGEQYF.

This chain's CDR3 is CASSNGAGFEQYF. The CDR3 coding sequence is TGTGCCAGCTCGAATGGGGCAGGATTCGAGCAGTACTTC. The chain has TRBV6-5 and TRBJ2-7; a weak D match, TRBD1 (5 bases). Germline V lookup: CDR1 MNHEY, CDR2 SVGAGI. CDR3 length: 13 amino acids. V dropped 8 bases and J dropped 6 bases, with 17 bases sitting between them.

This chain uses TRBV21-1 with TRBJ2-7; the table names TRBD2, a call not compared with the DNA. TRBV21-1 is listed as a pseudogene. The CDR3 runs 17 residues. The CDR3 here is CASTSRGETLSSYEQYF. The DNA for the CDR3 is TGTGCCAGCACCTCAAGAGGAGAAACCTTGAGCTCCTACGAGCAGTACTTC.

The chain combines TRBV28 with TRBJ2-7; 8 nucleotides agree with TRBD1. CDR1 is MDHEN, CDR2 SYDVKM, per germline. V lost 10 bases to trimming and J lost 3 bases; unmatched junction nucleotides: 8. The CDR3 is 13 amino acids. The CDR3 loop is CANQRQGNYEQYF. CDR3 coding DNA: TGTGCCAACCAAAGACAGGGGAACTACGAGCAGTACTTC.

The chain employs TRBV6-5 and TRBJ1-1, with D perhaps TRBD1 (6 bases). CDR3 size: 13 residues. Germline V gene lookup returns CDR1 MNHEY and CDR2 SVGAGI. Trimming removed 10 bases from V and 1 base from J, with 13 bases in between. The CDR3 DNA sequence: TGTGCCATAGGGGGTTTCTCGAACACTGAAGCTTTCTTT. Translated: CAIGGFSNTEAFF.

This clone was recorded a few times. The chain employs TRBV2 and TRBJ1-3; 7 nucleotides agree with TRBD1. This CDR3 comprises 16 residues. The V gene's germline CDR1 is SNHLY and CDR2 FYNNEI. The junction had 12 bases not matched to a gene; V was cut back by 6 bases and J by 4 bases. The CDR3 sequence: CASRPLGQASGNTIYF. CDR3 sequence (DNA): TGTGCCAGCAGGCCGCTAGGACAGGCGTCGGGAAACACCATATATTTT.

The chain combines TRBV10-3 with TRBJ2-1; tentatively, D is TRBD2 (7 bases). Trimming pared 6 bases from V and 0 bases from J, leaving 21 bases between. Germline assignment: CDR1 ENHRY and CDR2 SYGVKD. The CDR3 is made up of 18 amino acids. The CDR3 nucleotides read TGTGCCATCAGGGAATTGGGGGGGGCCATAAGCTCCTACAATGAGCAGTTCTTC. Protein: CAIRELGGAISSYNEQFF.